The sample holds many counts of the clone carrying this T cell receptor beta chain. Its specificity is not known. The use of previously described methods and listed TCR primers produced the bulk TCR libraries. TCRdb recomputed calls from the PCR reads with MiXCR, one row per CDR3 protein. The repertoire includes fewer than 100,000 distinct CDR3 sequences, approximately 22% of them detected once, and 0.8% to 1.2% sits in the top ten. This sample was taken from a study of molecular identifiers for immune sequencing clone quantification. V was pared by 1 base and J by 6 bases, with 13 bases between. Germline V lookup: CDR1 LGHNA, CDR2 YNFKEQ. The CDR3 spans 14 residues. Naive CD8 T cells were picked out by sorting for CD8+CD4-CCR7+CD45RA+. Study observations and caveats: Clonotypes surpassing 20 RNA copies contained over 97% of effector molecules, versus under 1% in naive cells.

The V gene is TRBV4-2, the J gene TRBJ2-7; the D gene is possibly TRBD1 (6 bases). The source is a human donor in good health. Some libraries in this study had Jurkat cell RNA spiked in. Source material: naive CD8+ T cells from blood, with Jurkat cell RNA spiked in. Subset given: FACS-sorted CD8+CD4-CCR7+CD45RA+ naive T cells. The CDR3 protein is CASSQAQGSGEQYF. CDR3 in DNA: TGTGCCAGCAGCCAAGCACAGGGATCGGGCGAGCAGTACTTC.